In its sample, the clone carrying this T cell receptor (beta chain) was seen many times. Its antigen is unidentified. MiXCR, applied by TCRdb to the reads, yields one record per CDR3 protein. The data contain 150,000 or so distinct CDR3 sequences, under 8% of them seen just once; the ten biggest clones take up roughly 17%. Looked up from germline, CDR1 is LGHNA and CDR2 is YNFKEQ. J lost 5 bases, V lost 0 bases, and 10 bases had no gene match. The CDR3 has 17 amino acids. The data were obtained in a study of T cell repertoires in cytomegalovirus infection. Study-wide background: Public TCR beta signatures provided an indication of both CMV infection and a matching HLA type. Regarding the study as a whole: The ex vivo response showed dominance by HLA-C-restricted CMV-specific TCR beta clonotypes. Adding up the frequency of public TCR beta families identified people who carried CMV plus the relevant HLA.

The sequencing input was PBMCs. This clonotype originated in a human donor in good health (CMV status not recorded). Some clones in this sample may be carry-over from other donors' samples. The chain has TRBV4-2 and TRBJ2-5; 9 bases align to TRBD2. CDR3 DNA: TGTGCCAGCAGCCAAGACAAACCAGCGGGGGGCCTGGAGACCCAGTACTTC. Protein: CASSQDKPAGGLETQYF.